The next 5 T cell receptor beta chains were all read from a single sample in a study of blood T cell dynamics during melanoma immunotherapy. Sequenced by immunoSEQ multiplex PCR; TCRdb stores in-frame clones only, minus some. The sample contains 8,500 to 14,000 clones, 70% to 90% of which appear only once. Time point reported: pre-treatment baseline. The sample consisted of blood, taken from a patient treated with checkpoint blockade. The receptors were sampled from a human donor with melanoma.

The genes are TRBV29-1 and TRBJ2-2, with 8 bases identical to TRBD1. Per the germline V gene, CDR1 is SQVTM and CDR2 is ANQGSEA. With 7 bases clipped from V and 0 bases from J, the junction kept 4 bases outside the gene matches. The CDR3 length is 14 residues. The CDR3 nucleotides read TGCAGCGCCACACAGGGGGCGAACACCGGGGAGCTGTTTTTT. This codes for CSATQGANTGELFF.

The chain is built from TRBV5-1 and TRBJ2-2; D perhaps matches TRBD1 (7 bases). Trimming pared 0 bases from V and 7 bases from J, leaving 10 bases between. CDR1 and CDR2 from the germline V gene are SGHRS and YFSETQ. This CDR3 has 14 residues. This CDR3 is CASSLDRGGGELFF. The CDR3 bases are TGCGCCAGCAGCTTGGACAGGGGAGGCGGGGAGCTGTTTTTT.

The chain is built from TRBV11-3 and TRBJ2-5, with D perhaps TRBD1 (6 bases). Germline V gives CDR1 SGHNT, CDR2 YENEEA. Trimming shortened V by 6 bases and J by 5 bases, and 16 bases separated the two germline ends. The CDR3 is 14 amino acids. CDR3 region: CASSGGSAEETQYF. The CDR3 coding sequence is TGTGCCAGCAGTGGGGGCTCGGCGGAGGAGACCCAGTACTTC.

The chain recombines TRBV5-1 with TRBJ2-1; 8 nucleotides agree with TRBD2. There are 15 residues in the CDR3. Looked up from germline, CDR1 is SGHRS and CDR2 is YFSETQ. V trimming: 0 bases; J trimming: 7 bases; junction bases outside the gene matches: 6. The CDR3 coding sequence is TGCGCCAGCAGCTTGGCCGGGACTAGGGGTAATGAGCAGTTCTTC. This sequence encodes CASSLAGTRGNEQFF.

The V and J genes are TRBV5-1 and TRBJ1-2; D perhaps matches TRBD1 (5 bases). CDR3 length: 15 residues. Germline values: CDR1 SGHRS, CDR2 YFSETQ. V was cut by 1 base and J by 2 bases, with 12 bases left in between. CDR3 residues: CASSLLGDSNYGYTF. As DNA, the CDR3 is TGCGCCAGCAGCTTGCTGGGGGATTCGAACTATGGCTACACCTTC.